These T cell receptor beta chains were read from a single sample in a study of T cell changes during pregnancy in multiple sclerosis. The protocol was immunoSEQ multiplex PCR, while the TCRdb copy is restricted to in-frame clones and leaves out a portion. The table shows approximately 90,000 clones, with 90% to 95% occurring only once. Material: peripheral blood, obtained in the third trimester of pregnancy. The receptor set was obtained from a female donor with multiple sclerosis, enrolled in a pregnancy study. The CDR3 runs from the conserved cysteine through the conserved F or W. The D gene is left open where the match is weak. Some rows mark clone size as missing; the rest say once, few, many or name a class of expanded clone.

cdr3_nt cdr3_aa clone_size v_call d_call j_call
TGTGCCAGCAGCCCGGGGACTAGCGGGAGAACGACCTACAATGAGCAGTTCTTC CASSPGTSGRTTYNEQFF once TRBV9 TRBD2 TRBJ2-1
TGTGCCAGCAGTTTGAGAGCGGGAGAAGAGACCCAGTACTTC CASSLRAGEETQYF NA TRBV7-7 TRBD2 TRBJ2-5
TGTGCCAGCAGCCCGGAACCAATGAGGGCAGGGACTAGTCGCTATGGCTACACCTTC CASSPEPMRAGTSRYGYTF NA TRBV5-4 NA TRBJ1-2
TGTGCCAGCTCACCAAGAGCCGGGACAGGGGTGAACACTGAAGCTTTCTTT CASSPRAGTGVNTEAFF NA TRBV18 TRBD1 TRBJ1-1
TGTGCCAGCAGGGAGCGGGTATACGAGCAGTACTTC CASRERVYEQYF few TRBV2 NA TRBJ2-7
TGCGCCAGCAGGGGTCGCCTAGCGGGAGGCCACCGCTCCTACGAGCAGTACTTC CASRGRLAGGHRSYEQYF NA TRBV5-1 TRBD2 TRBJ2-7
TGTGCCTGGGGGGCCTTGTCCTACAATGAGCAGTTCTTC CAWGALSYNEQFF NA TRBV30 NA TRBJ2-1
TGTGCCAGCAGGACTGGAACCTACGAGCAGTACTTC CASRTGTYEQYF NA TRBV2 NA TRBJ2-7
TGTGCCAGTAGTATACAGGGACTTAACACTGAAGCTTTCTTT CASSIQGLNTEAFF once TRBV19 NA TRBJ1-1
TGTGCCAGCAGTTTGTGGGGCCTCAATCAGCCCCAGCATTTT CASSLWGLNQPQHF NA TRBV28 NA TRBJ1-5
TGCGCCAGCAGCTTGGGTATAATGCGCTCCTACAATGAGCAGTTCTTC CASSLGIMRSYNEQFF NA TRBV5-1 NA TRBJ2-1
TGTGCCAGCAGCGAGGGACAGGGTTTGGGCTACACCTTC CASSEGQGLGYTF NA TRBV9 TRBD1 TRBJ1-2
TGTGCCAGCAGCTTAGCGGGACTAGCGGGTCAAGAGACCCAGTACTTC CASSLAGLAGQETQYF NA TRBV7-8 TRBD2 TRBJ2-5
TGTGCCAGTATCAGGACAGGGGCTTTCTTT CASIRTGAFF NA TRBV19 TRBD1 TRBJ1-1
TGTGCCAGCGCTGACGACTGTGGCTACACCTTC CASADDCGYTF NA TRBV12-1 NA TRBJ1-2
TGTGCCAGCAGCTTAGGAAGGAGGAACACTGAAGCTTTCTTT CASSLGRRNTEAFF NA TRBV7-2 NA TRBJ1-1
TGTGCCAGTAGTATAAGAGGACTAGCGGGAGGCTCAGATACGCAGTATTTT CASSIRGLAGGSDTQYF NA TRBV19 TRBD2 TRBJ2-3
TGTGCCAGCAGCGCCGAGGGGGCGGTCTACAATGAGCAGTTCTTC CASSAEGAVYNEQFF NA TRBV5-5 TRBD1 TRBJ2-1
TGTGCCAGCAGCACCCGACTAGCCTCCTACGAGCAGTACTTC CASSTRLASYEQYF NA TRBV7-8 TRBD2 TRBJ2-7
TGCGCCAGCAGCTTGGTAGCGGGAGAAGGCACCGGGGAGCTGTTTTTT CASSLVAGEGTGELFF once TRBV5-1 TRBD2 TRBJ2-2
TGTGCCAGCAGCGTTAGCCGCCTAGCGGGAGGGCCCAATGAGCAGTTCTTC CASSVSRLAGGPNEQFF NA TRBV4-2 TRBD2 TRBJ2-1
TGTGCCAGCAGCCACCGGCGGGGGGCAAGAGAAGATACGCAGTATTTT CASSHRRGAREDTQYF NA TRBV5-4 TRBD2 TRBJ2-3